This TCR beta chain was sequenced during a study of blood T cell repertoires in COVID-19. Study-level background: Italy, Spain and the United States were the sources of the convalescent and acute COVID-19 samples. The cDNA or gDNA used as material had been derived from T cells, B-cell-depleted T cells, or PBMCs.

As processed by the authors: Amplification from reference gene primers served as the basis for estimated nucleated cell counts. Using immunoSEQ multiplex PCR, the repertoire was profiled, and TCRdb retains in-frame clones only, with some absent. V and J calls plus clone size are reproduced from that table; the DNA served to infer D and trimming. The data contain about 240,000 clones, roughly 83% of them seen just once; the ten biggest clones take up 9.6%. As concerns this clone: One end of the junction is discordant with germline, which a read error may explain.

The CDR3 contains 15 residues. Germline V gene data show CDR1 as MGHDK and CDR2 as SYGVNS. The gene calls are TRBV25-1 and TRBJ1-1; 9 nucleotides line up with TRBD1. Material for sequencing was peripheral blood. The receptor was isolated from a woman at least 80 years old with acute or convalescent COVID-19. The chain's CDR3 is CASSYRSGTGSETFF. The CDR3 DNA sequence: TGTGCCAGCAGCTACCGCTCCGGGACAGGGTCTGAAACTTTCTTT.